These 21 T cell receptor beta chains came from one sample sequenced in a study of T cell changes during pregnancy in multiple sclerosis. Generated by immunoSEQ multiplex PCR, the TCRdb table keeps only in-frame clones and is missing some. The repertoire has around 100,000 clones, about 90% of them found once; the top ten carry roughly 1.4%. Material: peripheral blood, obtained in the third trimester of pregnancy. The receptors here all came from a female donor with multiple sclerosis, enrolled in a pregnancy study.

The J gene is TRBJ1-3, the V gene TRBV7-9; possibly TRBD1 for D (5 bases). CDR3 size: 15 residues. Germline values: CDR1 SEHNR, CDR2 FQNEAQ (reference sequence). Trimming cost V 1 base and J 1 base, with 8 bases left between them. The CDR3: CASSLGQGSGNTIYF. CDR3 nucleotides: TGTGCCAGCAGCTTAGGCCAGGGATCTGGAAACACCATATATTTT.

The rearrangement links TRBV9 to TRBJ2-7; D is possibly TRBD1 (6 bases). Germline-derived CDR1 and CDR2 are SGDLS and YYNGEE. The V and J ends lost 0 bases and 2 bases respectively, with 12 bases between them. This CDR3 comprises 15 residues. CDR3 region: CASSVEGGPPYEQYF. The CDR3 DNA reads TGTGCCAGCAGCGTAGAAGGGGGTCCCCCCTACGAGCAGTACTTC.

The gene calls are TRBV6-1 and TRBJ2-1; TRBD1 matches at 7 bases. Germline V lookup: CDR1 MNHNS, CDR2 SASEGT. The trim removed 3 bases at V and 2 bases at J, leaving 7 bases unmatched. The CDR3 loop spans 16 amino acids. The CDR3 DNA reads as TGTGCCAGCAGTGATGAGAACAGGGGAGCCTACAATGAGCAGTTCTTC. As protein: CASSDENRGAYNEQFF.

The V and J genes are TRBV7-7 and TRBJ2-1; TRBD2 matches 11 bases. The CDR3 has 15 amino acids. V lost 5 bases, J lost 6 bases, and 6 bases stayed unmatched. Per the germline V gene, CDR1 is SSHAT and CDR2 is FNYEAQ (reference sequence). CDR3 coding DNA: TGTGCCAGCAGCCAAGGACTAGCGGGCTCCAATGAGCAGTTCTTC. Protein: CASSQGLAGSNEQFF.

The sample holds one count of this clone. The CDR3 nucleotides read TGTGCCAGCAGCACAGGGGGCACTGGAAACACCATATATTTT. Its protein product is CASSTGGTGNTIYF. This rearrangement joins TRBV7-8 to TRBJ1-3, with 9 nucleotides matching TRBD1. Germline CDR1 reads SGHVS; CDR2 reads FQNEAQ. The junction had 1 base not matched to a gene; V was cut back by 5 bases and J by 2 bases. The CDR3 totals 14 residues.

The chain employs TRBV5-1 and TRBJ2-7; 7 bases are a match to TRBD1. The CDR3 spans 15 residues. V gave up 0 bases and J gave up 2 bases; unmatched junction bases: 5. Germline CDR1 SGHRS, CDR2 YFSETQ. DNA of the CDR3: TGCGCCAGCAGCTTGGACCCGGGACAGCCCTACGAGCAGTACTTC. Amino acid sequence: CASSLDPGQPYEQYF.

The rearrangement joins TRBV11-2 to TRBJ1-2; D is unresolved. The V gene lost 0 bases and the J gene lost 4 bases, with 9 bases spanning the gap. This CDR3 is built from 14 residues. CDR1 and CDR2 (germline): SGHAT, FQNNGV. The CDR3 region has the DNA TGTGCCAGCAGCTTAGATCCTGCAGTCTATGGCTACACCTTC. It yields the protein CASSLDPAVYGYTF.

This chain uses TRBV4-2 with TRBJ2-3; 8 nucleotides align to TRBD2. From germline, CDR1 is LGHNA and CDR2 YNFKEQ. Unmatched junction bases numbered 11, after V lost 0 bases and J lost 3 bases. The CDR3 is 18 amino acids. Here the CDR3 reads CASSQDGDGRAGTDTQYF. The CDR3 DNA reads TGTGCCAGCAGCCAAGATGGGGACGGGAGGGCGGGGACAGATACGCAGTATTTT.

This clone was seen once. The J gene is TRBJ2-1, the V gene TRBV19; 7 bases are a match to TRBD2. The CDR3 has 15 residues. The trim removed 4 bases at V and 4 bases at J, leaving 7 bases unmatched. The germline gives CDR1 LNHDA, CDR2 SQIVND (reference sequence). CDR3 bases: TGTGCCAGTAGTACCCCGGAGCGGGAATACAATGAGCAGTTCTTC. Residues: CASSTPEREYNEQFF.

The genes are TRBV4-2 and TRBJ2-5, with 8 bases fitting TRBD2. The germline V gene has CDR1 LGHNA and CDR2 YNFKEQ. J was trimmed by 2 bases and V by 0 bases; bases with no gene match: 5. The CDR3 is 16 residues long. The CDR3 here is CASSQDYGGVQETQYF. The CDR3 coding sequence is TGTGCCAGCAGCCAAGATTACGGGGGGGTACAAGAGACCCAGTACTTC.

This clone was seen once. The V call is TRBV5-1, the J call TRBJ2-1; TRBD2 is a possible D gene (7 bases). V lost 3 bases to trimming and J lost 2 bases, with 15 bases between them. This CDR3 contains 16 residues. CDR1 is SGHRS and CDR2 is YFSETQ in the germline V gene. The CDR3 bases are TGCGCCAGCAGCTATGGGAGGGGGGGCACCTACAATGAGCAGTTCTTC. Its translation: CASSYGRGGTYNEQFF. The full variable domain, in which reference TRBV5-1 and TRBJ2-1 provide the parts outside the CDR3, is KAGVTQTPRYLIKTRGQQVTLSCSPISGHRSVSWYQQTPGQGLQFLFEYFSETQRNKGNFPGRFSGRQFSNSRSEMNVSTLELGDSALYLCASSYGRGGTYNEQFFGPGTRLTVL.

The gene calls are TRBV29-1 and TRBJ2-3; the match to TRBD2 covers 8 bases. The CDR3 sequence is 14 residues long. V lost 5 bases to trimming and J lost 6 bases; unmatched junction nucleotides: 10. Germline-derived CDR1 and CDR2 are SQVTM and ANQGSEA. CDR3 in DNA: TGCAGCGTTACGAAGGGCGGGGGGTCGGATACGCAGTATTTT. It codes for CSVTKGGGSDTQYF.

This clone has just one count. The rearrangement joins TRBV18 to TRBJ2-7; 15 bases agree with TRBD2. J gave up 5 bases and V 2 bases, and 4 bases lay outside the gene matches. The CDR3 is made up of 16 amino acids. The germline V gene encodes CDR1 KGHSH and CDR2 LQKENI. DNA of the CDR3: TGTGCCAGCTCACCAATGGGACTAGCGGGAGGTAACGAGCAGTACTTC. This gives the protein CASSPMGLAGGNEQYF.

The chain has TRBV6-1 and TRBJ2-2, with 8 nucleotides matching TRBD2. This CDR3 comprises 14 residues. Trimming took 8 bases from V and 5 from J; bases not matched to a gene: 7. In germline, CDR1 is MNHNS, CDR2 SASEGT. The CDR3 spells CASYGLAPTGELFF. The CDR3 nucleotides read TGTGCCAGCTACGGACTAGCCCCAACCGGGGAGCTGTTTTTT.

This clone was seen a single time. The genes are TRBV10-3 and TRBJ2-7; 9 nucleotides agree with TRBD2. V lost 8 bases to trimming and J lost 4 bases; unmatched junction nucleotides: 6. Germline CDR1 ENHRY, CDR2 SYGVKD. This CDR3 comprises 13 residues. The chain's CDR3 is CAISRGGEYEQYF. The CDR3 DNA sequence: TGTGCCATCTCGCGGGGGGGCGAATACGAGCAGTACTTC.

DNA of the CDR3: TGTGCCAGCAGCTGGACAGGGGCAGAACAGCCCCAGCATTTT. Amino acids: CASSWTGAEQPQHF. This chain joins TRBV6-6 and TRBJ1-5; 9 positions match TRBD1. CDR1 and CDR2 (germline): MNHNY, SVGAGI (reference sequence). This CDR3 has 14 residues. V trimming: 6 bases; J trimming: 7 bases; junction bases outside the gene matches: 7.

CDR3 protein: CASSPLGQNSEQYF. In nucleotides, the CDR3 is TGTGCCAGCTCACCTCTGGGACAAAATAGCGAGCAGTACTTC. The rearrangement links TRBV18 to TRBJ2-7, with D possibly TRBD1 on 6 matching bases. This CDR3 is 14 amino acids long. Trimming removed 3 bases at V and 6 bases at J, with 15 bases between. In germline, CDR1 is KGHSH, CDR2 LQKENI.

The chain combines TRBV7-2 with TRBJ2-3, with 10 bases fitting TRBD2. The germline V gene has CDR1 SGHTA and CDR2 FQGNSA. Losses at the gene ends were 1 base for V and 8 bases for J; bases not matched to a gene: 9. The CDR3 has 16 amino acids. As DNA, the CDR3 is TGTGCCAGCAGCTTAGTAGGGACTAGCGTTCAGGTTACGCAGTATTTT. This gives the protein CASSLVGTSVQVTQYF. Drawing the rest from reference TRBV7-2 and TRBJ2-3, the complete variable domain is GAGVSQSPSNKVTEKGKDVELRCDPISGHTALYWYRQSLGQGLEFLIYFQGNSAPDKSGLPSDRFSAERTGGSVSTLTIQRTQQEDSAVYLCASSLVGTSVQVTQYFGPGTRLTVL.

The V call is TRBV5-4, the J call TRBJ2-2; TRBD1 matches at 7 bases. Germline-derived CDR1 and CDR2 are SGHNT and YYREEE (reference sequence). This CDR3 has 15 amino acids. Germline trimming cut 2 bases from V and 5 bases from J; bases unmatched to any gene: 6. The CDR3 region has the DNA TGTGCCAGCAGCTTAGAGGGGGCAGAGACCGGGGAGCTGTTTTTT. Encoded protein: CASSLEGAETGELFF.

This rearrangement joins TRBV14 to TRBJ2-5; D not resolved. This CDR3 comprises 16 residues. The V end lost 1 base, the J end lost 2 bases, and 14 bases lay between the germline ends. Looked up from germline, CDR1 is SGHDN and CDR2 is FVKESK. The CDR3: CASSQAWSLGQETQYF. In nucleotides, the CDR3 is TGTGCCAGCAGCCAAGCTTGGAGCTTGGGTCAAGAGACCCAGTACTTC.

This clone was recorded once. The chain combines TRBV5-1 with TRBJ2-3, with D perhaps matching TRBD2 (6 bases). The CDR3 spans 14 residues. Germline-derived CDR1 and CDR2 are SGHRS and YFSETQ. V lost 3 bases to trimming and J lost 4 bases, with 12 bases between them. The CDR3, as DNA: TGCGCCAGCAGCTCCCGGGACTTACCAGATACGCAGTATTTT. Amino acid sequence: CASSSRDLPDTQYF.